This TCR beta chain is from a study of blood T cell repertoires in COVID-19 (dated by TCRdb to 2018 to 2020). The study in broad terms: The collaborator samples originated in the United States, Italy and Spain and spanned the acute and convalescent phases of COVID-19. The material from the prospective study consisted of cDNA or gDNA derived from T cells, B-cell-depleted T cells, or PBMCs. Subjects who had been exposed to COVID-19, were actively infected with it, or had recovered from it provided the deeply sampled blood TCRbeta repertoires that made up the dataset. The repertoires were released in a freely available public database intended as a resource for research on the immune response to SARS-CoV-2. The samples were drawn from two sources: the first 160 participants of the ongoing ImmuneRACE study, and over 950 subjects contributed by 6 global collaborators. The sample metadata nearly always contained a de-identified subject ID, COVID-19 status, age in years and sex. Where available, HLA class I and class II types were obtained from metadata supplied by the sample provider rather than from assay-based typing. Broad study findings and their caveats: The amount of clinical and demographic metadata varied by source and participant and was provided uncurated.

The immunoSEQ Assay, a bias-controlled multiplex PCR, was used to amplify TCRbeta CDR3 regions from genomic DNA. The paper's data handling went like this. Nucleated cell counts per sample were estimated from amplification of reference gene primers within the assay. Sequence reads were collapsed and filtered to measure the absolute abundance of every unique TCRbeta CDR3 rearrangement. For each sample, productive Simpson clonality was calculated as the square root of Simpson's diversity index across productive rearrangements. TCRdb holds this immuneACCESS table with in-frame rearrangements only. Some clones are missing; in checked studies, unresolved V genes explain under half, and the rest has no known cause. That table is the source of V, J and clone size, and D and trimming were worked out from the DNA. The sample table lists under 250,000 clones, 75% to 85% of them with a count of one. In total, the top ten clones hold roughly 4.3% of the sample.

The CDR3 covers 15 residues, taking in both the cysteine and the phenylalanine. The entry retains the CDR3 DNA only, 45 bases that are in frame from base 1. The germline ends are 13 bases apart after V is trimmed by 3 bases and J by 4 bases. Looking up the germline V gene yields CDR1 ENHRY and CDR2 SYGVKD. Participants in the prospective study were enrolled through a virtual design, were aged roughly 18 to 100 years, and lived in roughly 24 United States geographic areas. To assign participants to cohorts, the prospective study relied on clinical history that participants themselves reported in a screening survey and a study questionnaire. Each participant in the prospective study had whole blood, serum and a nasopharyngeal or oropharyngeal swab collected by mobile phlebotomists. Prospective study participants could optionally give additional blood draws and questionnaires over a roughly 2-month period. Prospective study blood samples were shipped either frozen or at room temperature before DNA extraction.

As concerns this clone: Its recognized antigen is unknown. No per-base quality is available; no much larger clone lies one base away.

The sequence is built from TRBV10-3 and TRBJ1-3; the D gene assignment is ambiguous. Source material: PBMCs or T cells enriched from blood (not recorded which). The origin of this receptor is a man younger than 40 with acute COVID-19. The CDR3 reads CAISDRRVGGNTIYF. The DNA sequence follows: TGTGCCATCAGTGATCGCCGGGTTGGAGGAAACACCATATATTTT.